The 32 T cell receptor beta chains presented below share a single source sample, sequenced in a study of blood T cell repertoires in COVID-19. The method was immunoSEQ multiplex PCR; TCRdb's version includes in-frame clones alone and lacks a portion of them. The repertoire consists of fewer than 350,000 clones, with around 89% occurring once and the leading ten covering about 1.5%. The sample comprised peripheral blood. All receptors derive from a woman in her 30s with COVID-19, enrolled during active disease.

V is TRBV19 and J is TRBJ1-5; 8 nucleotides line up with TRBD1. The junction had 8 bases not matched to a gene; V was cut back by 0 bases and J by 7 bases. CDR3 length: 16 residues. Per germline, CDR1 LNHDA and CDR2 SQIVND (reference sequence). CDR3 residues: CASSIESGGAGQPQHF. Written as DNA, the CDR3 is TGTGCCAGTAGTATAGAATCAGGGGGCGCAGGGCAGCCCCAGCATTTT.

The chain uses TRBV9 and TRBJ2-5; 7 bases are shared with TRBD1. Germline V gene data show CDR1 as SGDLS and CDR2 as YYNGEE. The V and J ends lost 0 bases and 4 bases, in that order; junction bases with no gene match: 6. The CDR3 length is 15 residues. CDR3 protein: CASSVVGTARETQYF. CDR3 nucleotides: TGTGCCAGCAGCGTAGTGGGGACAGCGAGAGAGACCCAGTACTTC.

This clone occurred once. The chain couples TRBV3-1 (or the pseudogene TRBV3-2) to TRBJ1-1; D is possibly TRBD1 (6 bases). CDR1 is LGHDT, CDR2 YNNKEL, per germline (reference sequence). The V gene lost 4 bases and the J gene lost 0 bases, with 21 bases spanning the gap. The CDR3 spans 18 residues. In DNA form, the CDR3 reads TGTGCCAGCAGCCCAAACGAGGGGCGGGGGGCCATGAACACTGAAGCTTTCTTT. Amino acids: CASSPNEGRGAMNTEAFF.

The chain joins TRBV7-6 to TRBJ1-5, with 7 bases identical to TRBD1. CDR1 SGHVS and CDR2 FNYEAQ come from the germline V gene. J was trimmed by 6 bases and V by 1 base; bases with no gene match: 9. This CDR3 has 16 amino acids. The CDR3 reads CASSLGGTAVGQPQHF. The CDR3 bases are TGTGCCAGCAGCTTAGGAGGGACAGCGGTGGGTCAGCCCCAGCATTTT.

The chain has TRBV27 and TRBJ2-2; 7 nucleotides align to TRBD1. The V and J ends lost 5 bases and 0 bases, in that order; junction bases with no gene match: 21. CDR3 size: 21 residues. Germline CDR1 is MNHEY and CDR2 is SMNVEV (reference sequence). The CDR3: CASSTIDRARNLETNTGELFF. The CDR3, as DNA: TGTGCCAGCAGTACCATAGACAGGGCCAGAAACCTTGAAACGAACACCGGGGAGCTGTTTTTT.

The chain is built from TRBV18 and TRBJ2-7; tentatively, D is TRBD2 (6 bases). The CDR3 has 14 amino acids. CDR1 and CDR2 (germline): KGHSH, LQKENI. V was pared by 4 bases and J by 2 bases, with 12 bases between. The CDR3 DNA follows: TGTGCCAGCTCACTCGGACCGGGGGCCTACGAGCAGTACTTC. Its translation is CASSLGPGAYEQYF. Combining the CDR3 with reference TRBV18 and TRBJ2-7 gives the whole variable domain NAGVMQNPRHLVRRRGQEARLRCSPMKGHSHVYWYRQLPEEGLKFMVYLQKENIIDESGMPKERFSAEFPKEGPSILRIQQVVRGDSAAYFCASSLGPGAYEQYFGPGTRLTVT.

The table lists this clone with a count of one. The chain is built from TRBV6-5 and TRBJ2-3, with 14 bases identical to TRBD2. The length of the CDR3 is 15 residues. The germline gives CDR1 MNHEY, CDR2 SVGAGI. Losses at the gene ends were 7 bases for V and 4 bases for J; bases not matched to a gene: 4. This CDR3 is CASKTGLAGADTQYF. As DNA, the CDR3 is TGTGCCAGCAAGACGGGACTAGCGGGGGCAGATACGCAGTATTTT.

The V gene is TRBV29-1, the J gene TRBJ1-2, with D tentatively TRBD1 (5 bases). Trimming cost V 5 bases and J 6 bases, with 10 bases left between them. Germline loops: CDR1 SQVTM, CDR2 ANQGSEA. The CDR3 spans 11 residues. CDR3 sequence reads: CSVRTRDGYTF. CDR3 bases: TGCAGCGTTCGAACCAGGGATGGCTACACCTTC.

This clone was seen a few times. V gene TRBV7-8 combines with J gene TRBJ2-3; D not resolved. Trimming shortened V by 7 bases and J by 0 bases, and 11 bases separated the two germline ends. CDR1 SGHVS and CDR2 FQNEAQ come from the germline V gene. The CDR3 is 14 residues long. CDR3 sequence: CASTVVPSTDTQYF. The CDR3 region has the DNA TGTGCCAGCACCGTAGTCCCGAGCACAGATACGCAGTATTTT.

This clone was found once. The chain uses TRBV7-2 and TRBJ2-4; possible D gene TRBD1, 6 bases. Looked up from germline, CDR1 is SGHTA and CDR2 is FQGNSA. The CDR3 covers 13 residues. V was clipped by 6 bases and J by 15 bases, with 21 bases between them. CDR3 sequence: CASSQIQGQKRYF. The CDR3, as DNA: TGTGCCAGCAGTCAAATACAGGGCCAAAAAAGGTACTTC.

This clone was seen a handful of times. The chain recombines TRBV21-1 with TRBJ1-3; the table calls TRBD1, which could not be checked here. TRBV21-1 is a pseudogene segment. The CDR3 totals 15 residues. In nucleotides, the CDR3 is TGTGCCAGCAGATCCAGGGGCCCTTCCGGAAACACCATATATTTT. Residues: CASRSRGPSGNTIYF.

The chain couples TRBV28 to TRBJ2-5, with D maybe TRBD2 (6 bases). V was trimmed by 7 bases and J by 5 bases, leaving 17 bases between them. Germline assignment: CDR1 MDHEN and CDR2 SYDVKM. CDR3 length: 14 amino acids. CDR3 DNA sequence: TGTGCCAGCACCAGTTGGAGTGGGGGGGAGACCCAGTACTTC. Encoded protein: CASTSWSGGETQYF.

DNA of the CDR3: TGTGCCAGCAGTTTATACGGGAGGGGGAGAGAGACCCAGTACTTC. This translates into CASSLYGRGRETQYF. J is TRBJ2-5 and V is TRBV27; the match to TRBD2 covers 8 bases. The CDR3 consists of 15 residues. Germline V gene lookup returns CDR1 MNHEY and CDR2 SMNVEV (reference sequence). V lost 1 base and J lost 4; bases outside the gene matches: 5.

The rearrangement links TRBV2 to TRBJ1-1, with TRBD1 matching over 7 bases. Germline V gene lookup returns CDR1 SNHLY and CDR2 FYNNEI. CDR3 length: 13 amino acids. V lost 11 bases, J lost 0 bases, and 6 bases stayed unmatched. This CDR3 is CASKGQMNTEAFF. The CDR3 coding sequence is TGTGCCTCCAAGGGACAGATGAACACTGAAGCTTTCTTT. Variable domain in full (rest from reference TRBV2 and TRBJ1-1): EPEVTQTPSHQVTQMGQEVILRCVPISNHLYFYWYRQILGQKVEFLVSFYNNEISEKSEIFDDQFSVERPDGSNFTLKIRSTKLEDSAMYFCASKGQMNTEAFFGQGTRLTVV.

The V call is TRBV25-1, the J call TRBJ2-3, with D maybe TRBD1 (6 bases). CDR3 length equals 14 residues. V lost 8 bases and J 2 bases, leaving 14 bases between the germline ends. The germline V gene encodes CDR1 MGHDK and CDR2 SYGVNS. The CDR3 coding sequence is TGTGCCAGCGGAAGGACAGCGAACACAGATACGCAGTATTTT. Encoded protein: CASGRTANTDTQYF.

This chain joins TRBV5-6 and TRBJ2-4, with a weak D call TRBD2 (5 bases). Trimming stripped 2 bases from V and 6 bases from J, with 21 bases between. This CDR3 is built from 17 residues. Germline assignment: CDR1 SGHDT and CDR2 YYEEEE. CDR3 DNA sequence: TGTGCCAGCAGCTTATCGGACTCGACTCCTGGAGGAAACATTCAGTACTTC. Its translation is CASSLSDSTPGGNIQYF.

This chain connects TRBV4-2 to TRBJ2-5, with 9 positions matching TRBD2. The J segment lost 0 bases and the V segment lost 0 bases, leaving 8 bases of the junction unmatched. The CDR3 length is 18 residues. The germline V gene has CDR1 LGHNA and CDR2 YNFKEQ. The CDR3 coding sequence is TGTGCCAGCAGCCAAGATGGTCCCCCTAGCGGGGACCAAGAGACCCAGTACTTC. Its translation: CASSQDGPPSGDQETQYF.

This clone was seen only once. This sequence joins TRBV5-4 and TRBJ2-7, with 9 bases fitting TRBD2. The CDR3 is 15 residues long. V trimming: 4 bases; J trimming: 2 bases; junction bases outside the gene matches: 7. Germline V gives CDR1 SGHNT, CDR2 YYREEE (reference sequence). The CDR3 nucleotides are TGTGCCAGCAGCCCAGGACTAGCGCTCACCTACGAGCAGTACTTC. Protein product: CASSPGLALTYEQYF.

J is TRBJ1-6 and V is TRBV6-6, with D perhaps TRBD1 (5 bases). Germline V lookup: CDR1 MNHNY, CDR2 SVGAGI (reference sequence). The CDR3 runs to 13 residues. Trimming removed 5 bases from V and 11 bases from J, with 13 bases in between. The CDR3: CASSRPRGTPLHF. CDR3 DNA sequence: TGTGCCAGCAGTCGACCAAGGGGTACACCCCTCCACTTT.

The chain employs TRBV3-1 (or the pseudogene TRBV3-2) and TRBJ1-2; D ambiguous. Trimming shortened V by 3 bases and J by 6 bases, and 14 bases separated the two germline ends. Germline V gene data show CDR1 as LGHDT and CDR2 as YNNKEL (reference sequence). The CDR3 totals 14 residues. This CDR3 is CASSHLTRFHGYTF. CDR3 DNA sequence: TGTGCCAGCAGCCACCTTACCAGGTTCCATGGCTACACCTTC.

The chain combines TRBV7-2 with TRBJ1-6, with a weak D call TRBD1 (5 bases). CDR3 length equals 17 residues. The germline gives CDR1 SGHTA, CDR2 FQGNSA. V dropped 6 bases and J dropped 8 bases, with 23 bases sitting between them. CDR3 coding DNA: TGTGCCAGCAGAACTATACCTGGGGGGGGAAGGGATTCACCCCTCCACTTT. Its translation is CASRTIPGGGRDSPLHF.

The chain employs TRBV27 and TRBJ2-1, with a weak D call TRBD1 (6 bases). Trimming pared 1 base from V and 7 bases from J, leaving 17 bases between. The CDR3 has 16 residues. In germline, CDR1 is MNHEY, CDR2 SMNVEV (reference sequence). The CDR3 nucleotides read TGTGCCAGCAGTTTATTAGCAGAGGGGGTCGGGAATGAGCAGTTCTTC. Protein: CASSLLAEGVGNEQFF.

This chain uses TRBV24-1 with TRBJ2-2; unclear D gene. The CDR3 totals 16 residues. Germline lookup yields CDR1 KGHDR and CDR2 SFDVKD. Trimming removed 5 bases from V and 2 bases from J, with 14 bases in between. CDR3 nucleotide sequence: TGTGCCACCAGTGTATCAACAGACGCTAACACCGGGGAGCTGTTTTTT. Its protein is CATSVSTDANTGELFF.

The chain combines TRBV6-5 with TRBJ2-1; 7 nucleotides agree with TRBD1. J gave up 15 bases and V 5 bases, and 7 bases lay outside the gene matches. The CDR3 length is 11 residues. Looked up from germline, CDR1 is MNHEY and CDR2 is SVGAGI. For the CDR3, the DNA is TGTGCCAGCAGTCACAAGGGGGCGCGGTTCTTC. Translating it yields CASSHKGARFF.

The chain is built from TRBV5-1 and TRBJ1-2; D is perhaps TRBD1 (6 bases). The germline V and J ends were trimmed by 4 bases and 4 bases, with 17 bases remaining between them. The germline V gene encodes CDR1 SGHRS and CDR2 YFSETQ. This CDR3 has 15 residues. The CDR3 DNA is TGCGCCAGCAGCCGTGATACAGGGCAGGGCTATGGCTACACCTTC. Translated, it gives CASSRDTGQGYGYTF.

The rearrangement uses TRBV3-1 (or the pseudogene TRBV3-2) and TRBJ2-5; 16 bases agree with TRBD2. Germline V CDR1 and CDR2: LGHDT, YNNKEL (reference sequence). V lost 9 bases, J lost 5 bases, and 9 bases stayed unmatched. The CDR3 consists of 16 residues. For the CDR3, the DNA is TGTGCCAGACGGCCGGGACTAGCGGGGGGGTATGAGACCCAGTACTTC. The encoded protein is CARRPGLAGGYETQYF.

The chain combines TRBV7-9 with TRBJ1-1; possibly TRBD1 for D (6 bases). Germline V gives CDR1 SEHNR, CDR2 FQNEAQ (reference sequence). This CDR3 contains 15 residues. Trimming left V 1 base short and J 4 bases short, with 13 bases between. CDR3 in DNA: TGTGCCAGCAGCTTAGTAGAAACAGGGAGCACTGAAGCTTTCTTT. Amino acid sequence: CASSLVETGSTEAFF.

This rearrangement joins TRBV9 to TRBJ2-7; 7 nucleotides line up with TRBD2. With V trimmed by 3 bases and J by 2 bases, 8 bases remained unmatched. This CDR3 has 15 amino acids. Germline CDR1 SGDLS, CDR2 YYNGEE. CDR3 protein: CASSATGTKAYEQYF. For the CDR3, the DNA is TGTGCCAGCAGCGCAACCGGGACTAAAGCCTACGAGCAGTACTTC.

This clone appeared a few times. The genes are TRBV5-1 and TRBJ2-2; tentatively, D is TRBD2 (5 bases). V gave up 0 bases and J gave up 3 bases, with 12 bases separating them. CDR3 size: 16 residues. Germline assignment: CDR1 SGHRS and CDR2 YFSETQ. The CDR3 loop reads CASSLGAISDTGELFF. The CDR3 bases are TGCGCCAGCAGCTTGGGGGCTATTAGCGACACCGGGGAGCTGTTTTTT. Looking up the rest from reference TRBV5-1 and TRBJ2-2 gives the full variable domain: KAGVTQTPRYLIKTRGQQVTLSCSPISGHRSVSWYQQTPGQGLQFLFEYFSETQRNKGNFPGRFSGRQFSNSRSEMNVSTLELGDSALYLCASSLGAISDTGELFFGEGSRLTVL.

The chain recombines TRBV4-2 with TRBJ2-5, with D unresolved. Between the trimmed V and J ends, which lost 4 bases and 5 bases, there was a span of 11 bases. CDR1 is LGHNA, CDR2 YNFKEQ, per germline. The CDR3 has 13 residues. The CDR3 sequence is CASSPLPGETQYF. The CDR3 nucleotides are TGTGCCAGCAGCCCGCTGCCCGGGGAGACCCAGTACTTC.

This clone appeared once. The chain employs TRBV9 and TRBJ1-2, with D unresolved. The CDR3 runs 13 residues. V shed 4 bases and J shed 4 bases, with 11 bases lying between them. CDR1 and CDR2 from the germline V gene are SGDLS and YYNGEE. This CDR3 is CASSTHEGYGYTF. In nucleotides, the CDR3 is TGTGCCAGCAGCACGCACGAGGGCTATGGCTACACCTTC.

The rearrangement uses TRBV19 and TRBJ2-2; weak D call: TRBD2 (5 bases). V shed 8 bases and J shed 4 bases, with 26 bases lying between them. Germline V gene sequence: CDR1 LNHDA, CDR2 SQIVND (reference sequence). CDR3 size: 18 residues. The CDR3 is CASRGEGRFVASTGELFF. As DNA, the CDR3 is TGTGCCAGTCGGGGAGAAGGGCGGTTCGTTGCGAGCACCGGGGAGCTGTTTTTT.